Included here is one T cell receptor (beta chain) sequence, with context. Its antigen remains unidentified. Germline loops: CDR1 SGHTA, CDR2 FQGNSA. The CDR3 length is 15 residues. V lost 0 bases and J lost 3, with 9 bases in between. TCRdb passed the 5' RACE reads through MiXCR, listing each CDR3 protein once. The sample includes about half a million distinct CDR3 sequences, around a sixth seen only once; the top ten take 10% to 15%. The entry originates in a study of T-cell memory formation after mild COVID-19. The study's findings and limits: Chiefly within CM and EM were the contracting CD4+ clones; CD8+ ones were within EMRA. Whereas later expanders leaned CD4+, clones contracting day 15 to 85 showed a balanced CD4/CD8 makeup.

The sequence came from an adult woman who had mild COVID-19 (a few samples of this study predate the infection). Cell type and time point are not known. The chain couples TRBV7-2 to TRBJ1-5, with D tentatively TRBD1 (6 bases). Input material: PBMCs or a T cell subset sorted from them (not recorded which). The CDR3 is CASSLAGAINQPQHF. CDR3 nucleotides: TGTGCCAGCAGCTTAGCGGGGGCGATCAATCAGCCCCAGCATTTT.